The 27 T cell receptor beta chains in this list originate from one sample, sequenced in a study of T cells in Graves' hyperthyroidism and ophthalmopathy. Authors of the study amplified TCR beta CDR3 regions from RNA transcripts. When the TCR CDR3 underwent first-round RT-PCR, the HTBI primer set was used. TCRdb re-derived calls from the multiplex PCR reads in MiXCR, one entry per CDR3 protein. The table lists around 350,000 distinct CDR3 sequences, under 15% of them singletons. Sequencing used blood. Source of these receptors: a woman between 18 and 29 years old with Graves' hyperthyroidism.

CDR3 amino acids: CSATSGESSYEQYF. The CDR3 region has the DNA TGCAGTGCTACAAGCGGGGAAAGCTCCTACGAGCAGTACTTC. The chain links TRBV20-1 to TRBJ2-7; the match to TRBD2 covers 7 bases. CDR3 length: 14 residues. From germline, CDR1 is DFQATT and CDR2 SNEGSKA (reference sequence). The ends lost 4 bases at V and 0 bases at J; junction bases unmatched: 6.

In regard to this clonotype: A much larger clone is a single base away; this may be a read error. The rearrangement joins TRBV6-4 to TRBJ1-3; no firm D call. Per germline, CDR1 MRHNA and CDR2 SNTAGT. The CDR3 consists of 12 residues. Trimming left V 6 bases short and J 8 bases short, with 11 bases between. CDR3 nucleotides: TGTGCCAGCAGAGGATCCGGCTACACCATATATTTT. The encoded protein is CASRGSGYTIYF.

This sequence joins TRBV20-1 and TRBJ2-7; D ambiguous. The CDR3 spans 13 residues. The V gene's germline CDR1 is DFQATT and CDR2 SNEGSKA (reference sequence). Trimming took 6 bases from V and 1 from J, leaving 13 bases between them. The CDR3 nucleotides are TGCAGTGCCCTTAGCCCCAGTTCCTACGAGCAGTACTTC. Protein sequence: CSALSPSSYEQYF.

The CDR3 region has the DNA TGTGCCAGTAGTCCGACTATGAGAAACACTGAAGCTTTCTTT. Protein product: CASSPTMRNTEAFF. V gene TRBV19 combines with J gene TRBJ1-1; no clear D. Germline V gene data show CDR1 as LNHDA and CDR2 as SQIVND (reference sequence). V was trimmed by 5 bases and J by 2 bases, leaving 12 bases between them. The CDR3 sequence is 14 residues long.

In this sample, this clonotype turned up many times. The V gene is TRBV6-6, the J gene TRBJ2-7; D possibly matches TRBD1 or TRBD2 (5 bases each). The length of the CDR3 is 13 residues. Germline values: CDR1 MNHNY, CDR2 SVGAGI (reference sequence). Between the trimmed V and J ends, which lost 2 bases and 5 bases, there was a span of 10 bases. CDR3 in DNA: TGTGCCAGCAGTTACAGGGACGGCAACGAGCAGTACTTC. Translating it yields CASSYRDGNEQYF.

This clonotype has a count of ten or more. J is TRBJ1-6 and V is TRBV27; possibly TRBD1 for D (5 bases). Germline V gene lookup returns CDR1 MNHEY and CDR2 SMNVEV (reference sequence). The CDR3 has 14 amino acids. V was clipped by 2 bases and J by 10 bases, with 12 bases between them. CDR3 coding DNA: TGTGCCAGCAGTTTAGCCGGGACGGGGTCACCCCTCCACTTT. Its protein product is CASSLAGTGSPLHF.

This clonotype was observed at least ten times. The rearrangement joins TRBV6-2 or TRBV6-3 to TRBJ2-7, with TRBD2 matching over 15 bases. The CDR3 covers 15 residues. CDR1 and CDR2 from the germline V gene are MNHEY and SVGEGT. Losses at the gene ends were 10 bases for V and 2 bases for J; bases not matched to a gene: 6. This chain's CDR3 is CATGLAGGTTYEQYF. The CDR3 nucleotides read TGTGCCACCGGACTAGCGGGAGGGACCACCTACGAGCAGTACTTC.

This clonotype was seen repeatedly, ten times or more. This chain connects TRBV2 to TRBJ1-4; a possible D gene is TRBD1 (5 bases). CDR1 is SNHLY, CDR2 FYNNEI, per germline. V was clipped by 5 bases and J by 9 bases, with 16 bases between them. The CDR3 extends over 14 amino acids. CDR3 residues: CASSSREGLKKLFF. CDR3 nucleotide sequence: TGTGCCAGCAGTTCCCGCGAGGGGTTGAAAAAACTGTTTTTT.

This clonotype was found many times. DNA of the CDR3: TGTGCCAGCAGCCCTTTTCCTCTCCTCCTGGGGGGGGCGAACACCTACGAGCAGTACTTC. Protein: CASSPFPLLLGGANTYEQYF. V is TRBV3-1 and J is TRBJ2-7; D possibly corresponds to TRBD2 (7 bases). V lost 4 bases and J lost 2, with 30 bases in between. Germline CDR1 and CDR2: LGHDT and YNNKEL (reference sequence). There are 20 residues in the CDR3.

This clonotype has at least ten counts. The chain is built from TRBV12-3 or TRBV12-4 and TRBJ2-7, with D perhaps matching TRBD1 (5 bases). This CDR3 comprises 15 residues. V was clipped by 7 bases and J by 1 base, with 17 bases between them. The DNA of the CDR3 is TGTGCCAGCACCTCCGAAAGGGGATTTTCCTACGAGCAGTACTTC. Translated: CASTSERGFSYEQYF.

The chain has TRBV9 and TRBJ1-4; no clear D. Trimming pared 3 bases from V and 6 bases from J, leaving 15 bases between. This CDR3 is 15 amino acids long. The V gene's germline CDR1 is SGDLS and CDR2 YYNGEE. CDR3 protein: CASSAKDMWDEKLFF. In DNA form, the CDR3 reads TGTGCCAGCAGCGCCAAAGACATGTGGGATGAAAAACTGTTTTTT.

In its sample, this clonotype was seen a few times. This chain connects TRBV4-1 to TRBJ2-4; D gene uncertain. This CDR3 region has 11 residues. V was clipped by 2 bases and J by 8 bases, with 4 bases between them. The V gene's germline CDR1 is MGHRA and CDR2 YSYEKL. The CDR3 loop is CASSQRDIQYF. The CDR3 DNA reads TGCGCCAGCAGCCAAAGAGACATTCAGTACTTC.

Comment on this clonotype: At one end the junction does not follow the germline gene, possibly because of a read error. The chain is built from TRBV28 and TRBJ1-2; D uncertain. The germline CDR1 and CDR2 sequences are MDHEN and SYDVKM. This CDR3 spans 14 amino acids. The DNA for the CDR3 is TGTGCCAACAGTTTACCCCGGGAAACAAGGGGCTACACCTTC. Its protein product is CANSLPRETRGYTF.

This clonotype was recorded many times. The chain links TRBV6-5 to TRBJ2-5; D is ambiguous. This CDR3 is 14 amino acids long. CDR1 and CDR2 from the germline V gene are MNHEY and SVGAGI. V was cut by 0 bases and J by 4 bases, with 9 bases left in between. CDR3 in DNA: TGTGCCAGCAGTTACTCCGGGTTCTCAGAGACCCAGTACTTC. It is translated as CASSYSGFSETQYF.

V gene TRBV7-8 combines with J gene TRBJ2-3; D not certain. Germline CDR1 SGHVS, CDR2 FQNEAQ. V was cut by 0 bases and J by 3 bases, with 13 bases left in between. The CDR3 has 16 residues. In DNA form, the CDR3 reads TGTGCCAGCAGCTTAGCGCGGCAGGTTCGGACAGATACGCAGTATTTT. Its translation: CASSLARQVRTDTQYF.

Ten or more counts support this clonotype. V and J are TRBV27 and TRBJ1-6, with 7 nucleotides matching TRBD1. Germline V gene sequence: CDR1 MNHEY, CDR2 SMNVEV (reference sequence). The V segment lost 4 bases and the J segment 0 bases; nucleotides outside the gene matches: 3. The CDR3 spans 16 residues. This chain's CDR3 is CASSWTGNSYNSPLHF. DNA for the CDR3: TGTGCCAGCAGTTGGACAGGAAACTCCTATAATTCACCCCTCCACTTT.

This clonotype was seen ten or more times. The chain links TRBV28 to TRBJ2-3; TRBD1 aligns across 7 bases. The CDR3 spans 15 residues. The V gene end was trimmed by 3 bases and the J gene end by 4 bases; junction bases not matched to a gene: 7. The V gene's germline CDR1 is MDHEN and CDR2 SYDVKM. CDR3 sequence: CASSFRQGLADTQYF. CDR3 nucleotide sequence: TGTGCCAGCAGTTTTCGACAGGGATTGGCAGATACGCAGTATTTT.

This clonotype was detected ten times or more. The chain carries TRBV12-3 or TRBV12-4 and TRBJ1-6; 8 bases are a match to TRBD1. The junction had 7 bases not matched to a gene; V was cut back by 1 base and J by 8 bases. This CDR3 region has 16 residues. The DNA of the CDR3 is TGTGCCAGCAGTTTAGGGGCAGGGGGCGTTTATTCACCCCTCCACTTT. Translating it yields CASSLGAGGVYSPLHF.

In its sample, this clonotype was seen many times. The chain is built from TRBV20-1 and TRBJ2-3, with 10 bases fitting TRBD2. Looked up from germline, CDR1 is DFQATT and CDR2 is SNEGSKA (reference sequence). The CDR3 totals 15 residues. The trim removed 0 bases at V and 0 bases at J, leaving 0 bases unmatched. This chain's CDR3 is CSARELAGSTDTQYF. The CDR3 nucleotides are TGCAGTGCTAGAGAACTAGCGGGGAGCACAGATACGCAGTATTTT.

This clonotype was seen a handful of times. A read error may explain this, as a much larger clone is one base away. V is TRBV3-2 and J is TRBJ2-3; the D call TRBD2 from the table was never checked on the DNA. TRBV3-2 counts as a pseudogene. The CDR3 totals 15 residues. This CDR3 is CASSLEWEAADTQYF. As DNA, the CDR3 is TGTGCCAGCAGCCTGGAGTGGGAGGCCGCAGATACGCAGTATTTT.

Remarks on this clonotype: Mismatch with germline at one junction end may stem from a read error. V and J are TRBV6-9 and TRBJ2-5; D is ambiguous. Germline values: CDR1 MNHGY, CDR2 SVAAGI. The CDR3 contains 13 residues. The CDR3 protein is CASSSPYQEAQYF. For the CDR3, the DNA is TGTGCCAGCAGTTCTCCGTACCAAGAGGCCCAGTACTTC.

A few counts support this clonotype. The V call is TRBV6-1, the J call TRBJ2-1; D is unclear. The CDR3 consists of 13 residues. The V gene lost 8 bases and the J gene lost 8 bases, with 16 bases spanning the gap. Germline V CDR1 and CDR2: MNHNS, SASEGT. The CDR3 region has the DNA TGTGCCAGCCTCCCAGGTCCATTGGATGAGCAGTTCTTC. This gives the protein CASLPGPLDEQFF.

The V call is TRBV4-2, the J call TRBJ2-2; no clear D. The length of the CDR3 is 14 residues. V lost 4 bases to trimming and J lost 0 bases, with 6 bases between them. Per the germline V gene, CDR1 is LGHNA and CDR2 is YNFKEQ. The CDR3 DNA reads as TGTGCCAGCAGCCCCGGGCCGAACACCGGGGAGCTGTTTTTT. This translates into CASSPGPNTGELFF.

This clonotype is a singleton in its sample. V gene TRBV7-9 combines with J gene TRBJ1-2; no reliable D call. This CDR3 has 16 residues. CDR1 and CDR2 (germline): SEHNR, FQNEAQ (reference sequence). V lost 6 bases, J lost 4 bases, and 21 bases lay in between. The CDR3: CASSPKAVQDFYGYTF. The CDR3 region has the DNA TGTGCCAGCAGTCCCAAAGCTGTCCAAGATTTCTATGGCTACACCTTC.

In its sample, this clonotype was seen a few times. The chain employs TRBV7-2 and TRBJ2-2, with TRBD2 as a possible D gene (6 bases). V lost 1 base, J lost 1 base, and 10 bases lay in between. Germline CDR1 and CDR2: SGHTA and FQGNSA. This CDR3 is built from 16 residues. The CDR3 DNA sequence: TGTGCCAGCAGCTTAGTCGGGAGAGGGAACACCGGGGAGCTGTTTTTT. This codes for CASSLVGRGNTGELFF. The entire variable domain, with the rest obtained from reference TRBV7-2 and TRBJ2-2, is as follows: GAGVSQSPSNKVTEKGKDVELRCDPISGHTALYWYRQSLGQGLEFLIYFQGNSAPDKSGLPSDRFSAERTGGSVSTLTIQRTQQEDSAVYLCASSLVGRGNTGELFFGEGSRLTVL.

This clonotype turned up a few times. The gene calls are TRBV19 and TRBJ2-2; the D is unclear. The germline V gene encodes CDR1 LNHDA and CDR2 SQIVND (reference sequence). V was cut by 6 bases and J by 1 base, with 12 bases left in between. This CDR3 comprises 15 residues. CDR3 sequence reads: CASRRAGLNTGELFF. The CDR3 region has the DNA TGTGCCAGTAGGCGCGCAGGCCTGAACACCGGGGAGCTGTTTTTT.

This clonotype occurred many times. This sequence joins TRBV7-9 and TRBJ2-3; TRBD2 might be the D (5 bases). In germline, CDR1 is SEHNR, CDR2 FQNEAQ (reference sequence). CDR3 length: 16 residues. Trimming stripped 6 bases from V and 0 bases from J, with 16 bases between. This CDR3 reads CASSSAFSVSTDTQYF. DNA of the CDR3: TGTGCCAGCAGTTCCGCCTTTAGCGTTAGCACAGATACGCAGTATTTT.